These 10 T cell receptor beta chains came from one sample sequenced in a study of cytomegalovirus exposure and HLA in healthy donors. The PCR made use of 60 Vbeta and 13 Jbeta primers. The data were produced by immunoSEQ multiplex PCR, yet TCRdb's version contains in-frame clones alone and is incomplete. This sample has roughly 130,000 clones; 60% to 85% occur once, and the top ten carry around 1.9%. The specimen sequenced was PBMCs. All receptors come from a middle-aged man in good health and CMV-seronegative.

The genes are TRBV4-1 and TRBJ2-7; 9 nucleotides match TRBD1. The CDR3 is 16 residues long. CDR1 is MGHRA and CDR2 is YSYEKL in the germline V gene. The ends lost 1 base at V and 0 bases at J; junction bases unmatched: 4. CDR3 region: CASSQGAQGASYEQYF. In nucleotides, the CDR3 is TGCGCCAGCAGCCAAGGGGCACAGGGGGCCTCCTACGAGCAGTACTTC.

This chain connects TRBV30 to TRBJ2-1, with 8 bases lining up with TRBD1. Germline CDR1 is GTSNPN and CDR2 is SVGIG (reference sequence). There are 13 residues in the CDR3. J gave up 6 bases and V 3 bases, and 4 bases lay outside the gene matches. The CDR3 DNA follows: TGTGCCTGGAGGCAGACAGGGGTCAATGAGCAGTTCTTC. This sequence encodes CAWRQTGVNEQFF.

This chain joins TRBV9 and TRBJ1-5, with a tentative D call TRBD1 (5 bases). The CDR3 spans 14 residues. V was pared by 5 bases and J by 6 bases, with 15 bases between. Germline V lookup: CDR1 SGDLS, CDR2 YYNGEE. The CDR3 bases are TGTGCCAGCAGTTTGGGGGGGGGTGGTCAGCCCCAGCATTTT. Translated: CASSLGGGGQPQHF.

This clone came up a few times. The rearrangement links TRBV5-1 to TRBJ2-3; 7 bases are a match to TRBD1. The CDR3 runs to 15 residues. Germline CDR1 reads SGHRS; CDR2 reads YFSETQ. V was clipped by 4 bases and J by 1 base; unmatched bases: 6. DNA of the CDR3: TGCGCCAGCAGCGTAGGGGGCGTTGGCACAGATACGCAGTATTTT. Translation gives CASSVGGVGTDTQYF.

The chain has TRBV6-1 and TRBJ1-2, with D tentatively TRBD1 (6 bases). This CDR3 has 12 residues. Trimming took 5 bases from V and 8 from J, leaving 12 bases between them. Germline CDR1 is MNHNS and CDR2 is SASEGT. The CDR3 DNA follows: TGTGCCAGCAGTTCCCCAGGGGAAGGCTACACCTTC. Amino acid sequence: CASSSPGEGYTF.

The chain couples TRBV27 to TRBJ1-6; D not resolved. CDR3 size: 14 residues. The germline V gene encodes CDR1 MNHEY and CDR2 SMNVEV (reference sequence). V dropped 8 bases and J dropped 10 bases, with 18 bases sitting between them. The CDR3 here is CASRPGSAGSPLHF. DNA of the CDR3: TGTGCCAGCCGACCGGGATCCGCGGGCTCACCCCTCCACTTT.

The chain employs TRBV5-1 and TRBJ2-7; the match to TRBD1 covers 7 bases. The length of the CDR3 is 15 residues. Per the germline V gene, CDR1 is SGHRS and CDR2 is YFSETQ. J was trimmed by 7 bases and V by 0 bases; bases with no gene match: 10. The CDR3 reads CASSLAQGESREQYF. The CDR3 bases are TGCGCCAGCAGCTTGGCCCAGGGGGAGAGTCGGGAGCAGTACTTC.

The rearrangement joins TRBV2 to TRBJ1-5; no clear D. This CDR3 has 13 amino acids. Germline loops: CDR1 SNHLY, CDR2 FYNNEI. The V end was cut by 2 bases, the J end by 4 bases, with 6 bases between. CDR3 sequence (DNA): TGTGCCAGCAGTGAACGGGGAAATCAGCCCCAGCATTTT. It specifies CASSERGNQPQHF.

The chain combines TRBV6-1 with TRBJ2-7; 11 bases line up with TRBD2. V gave up 3 bases and J gave up 4 bases; unmatched junction bases: 5. CDR3 size: 15 residues. Germline CDR1 is MNHNS and CDR2 is SASEGT. In nucleotides, the CDR3 is TGTGCCAGCAGTGACGGAGTAGCGGGGGGGTACGAGCAGTACTTC. Its protein product is CASSDGVAGGYEQYF.

CDR3 sequence (DNA): TGTGCCAGCAGCTTAGCCGGGACAGGGTATAACGAGCAGTACTTC. It codes for CASSLAGTGYNEQYF. The rearrangement joins TRBV7-6 to TRBJ2-7; TRBD1 matches 9 bases. The CDR3 extends over 15 amino acids. Germline V CDR1 and CDR2: SGHVS, FNYEAQ. J gave up 5 bases and V 0 bases, and 5 bases lay outside the gene matches.